Listed below are T cell receptor beta chains from one sample, sequenced in a study of T cells expressing NK-cell markers. TCRdb reprocessed the 5' RACE reads, with one entry per CDR3 protein and no DNA. The ten most abundant clones cover under 1.5% of a sample with about 460,000 distinct CDR3 sequences. Sequenced sample: blood T cells: a sorted CD56 or NKG2C T cell subset, CD4+ or CD8+ T cells, or bulk PBMC T cells (not recorded which). Source of these receptors: a woman aged 45-60 years in good health. Each CDR3 is given with its conserved first and last residue.

j_gene: TRBJ2-3
v_gene: TRBV12-3/TRBV12-4
CDR3aa: CASSLRDSSTDTQYF

j_gene: TRBJ2-1
v_gene: TRBV5-6
CDR3aa: CASSIAGPSYNEQFF

j_gene: TRBJ2-1
v_gene: TRBV20-1
CDR3aa: CSAIDSYNEQFF

j_gene: TRBJ1-2
v_gene: TRBV20-1
CDR3aa: CSARDQEGIGYTF

j_gene: TRBJ1-6
v_gene: TRBV6-6
CDR3aa: CASSVSSSPLHF

j_gene: TRBJ2-2
v_gene: TRBV7-2
CDR3aa: CASSPGGTNTGELFF

j_gene: TRBJ2-1
v_gene: TRBV7-2
CDR3aa: CASSLTGTSGSLGQFF

j_gene: TRBJ2-3
v_gene: TRBV24-1
CDR3aa: CATGAATDTQYF

j_gene: TRBJ2-1
v_gene: TRBV3-1
CDR3aa: CASSPGQGKYNEQFF

j_gene: TRBJ2-1
v_gene: TRBV12-3/TRBV12-4
CDR3aa: CASSLSGTPGEQFF

j_gene: TRBJ2-1
v_gene: TRBV5-1
CDR3aa: CASSLDYFYNEQFF

j_gene: TRBJ2-1
v_gene: TRBV24-1
CDR3aa: CATRSNYNEQFF

j_gene: TRBJ2-6
v_gene: TRBV12-3/TRBV12-4
CDR3aa: CASSLQGAVGANVLTF

j_gene: TRBJ1-1
v_gene: TRBV3-1
CDR3aa: CASSLNLGRGNTEAFF

j_gene: TRBJ2-5
v_gene: TRBV5-1
CDR3aa: CASRDIAGVGETQYF

j_gene: TRBJ1-2
v_gene: TRBV3-1
CDR3aa: CASSQEGPYGYTF

j_gene: TRBJ1-4
v_gene: TRBV6-5
CDR3aa: CASGGDRANEKLFF

j_gene: TRBJ2-1
v_gene: TRBV5-1
CDR3aa: CASSPQGAYNEQFF

j_gene: TRBJ2-1
v_gene: TRBV12-3/TRBV12-4
CDR3aa: CASSFLAGGHNEQFF

j_gene: TRBJ2-5
v_gene: TRBV29-1
CDR3aa: CSAQAFGGPETQYF

j_gene: TRBJ1-3
v_gene: TRBV6-1
CDR3aa: CASRGTGGNTIYF

j_gene: TRBJ2-2
v_gene: TRBV30
CDR3aa: CAWLGTPVTELFF

j_gene: TRBJ1-4
v_gene: TRBV5-1
CDR3aa: CASSPGGGNEKLFF

j_gene: TRBJ2-7
v_gene: TRBV29-1
CDR3aa: CSVEVVELKSYEQYF

j_gene: TRBJ2-7
v_gene: TRBV5-5
CDR3aa: CASSFTSYSYEQYF

j_gene: TRBJ1-5
v_gene: TRBV5-1
CDR3aa: CASRGQEGQPQHF

j_gene: TRBJ1-2
v_gene: TRBV12-3/TRBV12-4
CDR3aa: CASSSVTGWLGGYTF

j_gene: TRBJ2-1
v_gene: TRBV5-4
CDR3aa: CASSLGSGRADEQFF

j_gene: TRBJ2-1
v_gene: TRBV12-3/TRBV12-4
CDR3aa: CASSPTGREGSEQFF

j_gene: TRBJ2-2
v_gene: TRBV24-1
CDR3aa: CATSDPGRGGYAELFF

j_gene: TRBJ2-5
v_gene: TRBV20-1
CDR3aa: CSARGEAGGAGPQYF

j_gene: TRBJ2-2
v_gene: TRBV6-5
CDR3aa: CASSYQVDTGELFF

j_gene: TRBJ2-1
v_gene: TRBV24-1
CDR3aa: CATRNRGTYNEQFF

j_gene: TRBJ1-2
v_gene: TRBV7-2
CDR3aa: CASSLQGTGVYGYTF

j_gene: TRBJ2-3
v_gene: TRBV6-2/TRBV6-3
CDR3aa: CASRPMSTDTQYF

j_gene: TRBJ1-3
v_gene: TRBV12-3/TRBV12-4
CDR3aa: CASRARVNTIYF

j_gene: TRBJ2-2
v_gene: TRBV9
CDR3aa: CASNLAGRTGELFF

j_gene: TRBJ2-5
v_gene: TRBV20-1
CDR3aa: CSASDRGETQYF

j_gene: TRBJ2-1
v_gene: TRBV5-1
CDR3aa: CASSYRDYNEQFF

j_gene: TRBJ2-1
v_gene: TRBV14
CDR3aa: CASSQTGGQWHGEQFF

j_gene: TRBJ2-4
v_gene: TRBV29-1
CDR3aa: CSVEPASGGNIQYF

j_gene: TRBJ1-5
v_gene: TRBV10-3
CDR3aa: CATAGQTNQPQHF

j_gene: TRBJ2-2
v_gene: TRBV5-1
CDR3aa: CASSQGLVPGELFF

j_gene: TRBJ1-1
v_gene: TRBV7-2
CDR3aa: CASSPRQGGTEAFF

j_gene: TRBJ1-1
v_gene: TRBV5-1
CDR3aa: CASSLGWMNTEAFF

j_gene: TRBJ2-7
v_gene: TRBV7-9
CDR3aa: CASSLSSLNEQYF

j_gene: TRBJ1-2
v_gene: TRBV20-1
CDR3aa: CSANIPGQNYGYTF

j_gene: TRBJ2-1
v_gene: TRBV25-1
CDR3aa: CASKRPEGHSSYNEQFF

j_gene: TRBJ2-3
v_gene: TRBV5-1
CDR3aa: CASSLRSPGGTDTQYF

j_gene: TRBJ1-5
v_gene: TRBV6-2/TRBV6-3
CDR3aa: CASNSQGRQPQHF

j_gene: TRBJ1-5
v_gene: TRBV6-2/TRBV6-3
CDR3aa: CASRWGQGFGQPQHF

j_gene: TRBJ2-7
v_gene: TRBV20-1
CDR3aa: CSARDLQRSDYEQYF